The sequence of this T cell receptor (beta chain) was determined in a study of T cell responses to AZD1222 COVID-19 vaccine. Findings and caveats of the study: Among those given AZD1222, only six were seropositive at baseline.

Generated by immunoSEQ multiplex PCR, the TCRdb table keeps only in-frame clones and is missing some. The sample lists more than 95,000 clones; over 85% were seen once. This CDR3 contains 11 residues. V was clipped by 10 bases and J by 0 bases, with 7 bases between them. CDR1 and CDR2 from the germline V gene are MNHEY and SMNVEV (reference sequence). This clone was observed once. Its antigen is unidentified. Other DNA sequences in the same sample also yield this CDR3. This clonotype originated in an adult in good health. The J gene is TRBJ2-7, the V gene TRBV27, with no clear D. Sequencing was performed on peripheral blood, taken on day 0 of AZD1222 vaccination. This chain's CDR3 is CATRSSYEQYF. The DNA for the CDR3 is TGTGCCACCAGGAGCTCCTACGAGCAGTACTTC.